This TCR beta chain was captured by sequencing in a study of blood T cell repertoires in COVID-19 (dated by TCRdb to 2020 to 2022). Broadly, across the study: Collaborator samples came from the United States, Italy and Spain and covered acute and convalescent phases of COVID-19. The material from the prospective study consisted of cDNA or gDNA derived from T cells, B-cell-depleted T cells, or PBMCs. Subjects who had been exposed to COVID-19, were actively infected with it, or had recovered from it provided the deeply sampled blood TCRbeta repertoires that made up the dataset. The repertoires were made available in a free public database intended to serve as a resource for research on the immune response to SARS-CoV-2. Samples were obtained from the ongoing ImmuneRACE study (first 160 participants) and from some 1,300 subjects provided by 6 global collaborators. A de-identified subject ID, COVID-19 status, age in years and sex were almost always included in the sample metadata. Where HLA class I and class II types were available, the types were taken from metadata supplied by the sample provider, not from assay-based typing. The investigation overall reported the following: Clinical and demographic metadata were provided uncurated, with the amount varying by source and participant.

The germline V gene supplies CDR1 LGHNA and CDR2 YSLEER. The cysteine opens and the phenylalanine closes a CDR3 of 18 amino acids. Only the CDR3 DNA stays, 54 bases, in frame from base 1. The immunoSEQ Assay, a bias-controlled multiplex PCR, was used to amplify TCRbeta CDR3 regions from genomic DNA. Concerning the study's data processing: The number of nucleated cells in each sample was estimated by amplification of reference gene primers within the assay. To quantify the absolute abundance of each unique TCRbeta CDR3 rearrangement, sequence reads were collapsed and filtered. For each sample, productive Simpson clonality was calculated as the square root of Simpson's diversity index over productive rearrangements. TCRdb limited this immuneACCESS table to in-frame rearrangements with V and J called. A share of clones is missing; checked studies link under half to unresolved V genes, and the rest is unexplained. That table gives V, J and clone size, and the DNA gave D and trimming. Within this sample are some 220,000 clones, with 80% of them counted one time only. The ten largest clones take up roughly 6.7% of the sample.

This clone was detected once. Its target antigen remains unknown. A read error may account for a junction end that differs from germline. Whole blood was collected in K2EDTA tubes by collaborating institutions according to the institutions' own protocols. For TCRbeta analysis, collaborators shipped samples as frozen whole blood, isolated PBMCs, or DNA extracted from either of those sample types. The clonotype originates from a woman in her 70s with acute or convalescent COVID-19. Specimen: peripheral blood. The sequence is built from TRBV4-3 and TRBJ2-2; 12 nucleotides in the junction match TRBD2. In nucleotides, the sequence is TGCGCCAGCAGCCAAGAATTGCTAGCGGGGGGGAACACCTGGGAGCTGTTTTTT. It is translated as CASSQELLAGGNTWELFF.